These 25 T cell receptor beta chains share one sample of origin, sequenced in a study of cytomegalovirus exposure and HLA in healthy donors. PCR used 60 Vbeta primers and 13 Jbeta primers. The table came from immunoSEQ multiplex PCR; TCRdb's copy has only in-frame clones and leaves some out. Among 100,000 to 150,000 clones listed, about 72% were seen once. Sequencing was performed on PBMCs. The receptors derive from a female donor in good health and CMV-seronegative.

This clone is a singleton in its sample. The chain employs TRBV5-4 and TRBJ2-7; 9 bases match TRBD1. CDR1 is SGHNT, CDR2 YYREEE, per germline (reference sequence). V gave up 0 bases and J gave up 3 bases; unmatched junction bases: 4. The CDR3 is 15 residues long. CDR3 DNA: TGTGCCAGCAGCTTGGACGGACAGGGGTTCTACGAGCAGTACTTC. Amino acid sequence: CASSLDGQGFYEQYF.

In its sample, this clone was seen once. V and J are TRBV6-5 and TRBJ2-7; D gene unclear. The V end was cut by 0 bases, the J end by 4 bases, with 13 bases between. CDR3 size: 15 residues. Germline assignment: CDR1 MNHEY and CDR2 SVGAGI. The DNA for the CDR3 is TGTGCCAGCAGTTACTCATTGTATCAAGAGTACGAGCAGTACTTC. Protein product: CASSYSLYQEYEQYF.

CDR3: CASSRWQDYGYTF. DNA for the CDR3: TGTGCCAGTAGTCGTTGGCAGGACTATGGCTACACCTTC. The gene calls are TRBV19 and TRBJ1-2; D is undetermined. The length of the CDR3 is 13 residues. Trimming removed 5 bases at V and 3 bases at J, with 10 bases between. CDR1 and CDR2 (germline): LNHDA, SQIVND (reference sequence).

Here the CDR3 reads CASSLGYSHGPQHF. CDR3 sequence (DNA): TGTGCCAGCAGCTTAGGGTACAGCCATGGGCCCCAGCATTTT. This chain uses TRBV7-8 with TRBJ1-5; D is unresolved. CDR3 length: 14 residues. The germline gives CDR1 SGHVS, CDR2 FQNEAQ. V lost 1 base and J 9 bases, leaving 13 bases between the germline ends.

CDR3 coding DNA: TGTGCCACCAGCAACCCAGCGGGAGGGGCAGGTACGCAGTATTTT. The encoded protein is CATSNPAGGAGTQYF. The chain combines TRBV15 with TRBJ2-3, with 10 bases fitting TRBD2. Germline assignment: CDR1 LNHNV and CDR2 YYDKDF (reference sequence). V lost 4 bases, J lost 8 bases, and 9 bases stayed unmatched. The CDR3 has 15 residues.

The rearrangement joins TRBV18 to TRBJ2-7, with 7 bases fitting TRBD1. The V segment lost 6 bases and the J segment 3 bases; nucleotides outside the gene matches: 17. The CDR3 sequence is 17 residues long. CDR1 and CDR2 (germline): KGHSH, LQKENI. The CDR3 sequence: CASSPITTGTGYYEQYF. Written as DNA, the CDR3 is TGTGCCAGCTCTCCCATAACGACAGGGACCGGGTACTACGAGCAGTACTTC.

This clone was observed a single time. The chain employs TRBV28 and TRBJ2-7, with D maybe TRBD1 (8 bases). V was shortened by 4 bases and J by 4 bases, with 14 bases between the two germline ends. Germline V gene lookup returns CDR1 MDHEN and CDR2 SYDVKM. The CDR3 extends over 14 amino acids. CDR3 residues: CASSSTGEGYEQYF. CDR3 coding DNA: TGTGCCAGCAGTTCGACAGGGGAGGGATACGAGCAGTACTTC. The full variable domain, its missing parts supplied by reference TRBV28 and TRBJ2-7, is DVKVTQSSRYLVKRTGEKVFLECVQDMDHENMFWYRQDPGLGLRLIYFSYDVKMKEKGDIPEGYSVSREKKERFSLILESASTNQTSMYLCASSSTGEGYEQYFGPGTRLTVT.

The chain joins TRBV15 to TRBJ1-2; 7 nucleotides line up with TRBD1. This CDR3 spans 16 amino acids. V lost 1 base and J lost 8; bases outside the gene matches: 13. The germline CDR1 and CDR2 sequences are LNHNV and YYDKDF (reference sequence). In DNA, the CDR3 is TGTGCCACCAGCAGAGGGCCCGTAGGGACAGCTGGAGGCTACACCTTC. It encodes CATSRGPVGTAGGYTF. Complete variable domain (other parts from reference TRBV15 and TRBJ1-2): DAMVIQNPRYQVTQFGKPVTLSCSQTLNHNVMYWYQQKSSQAPKLLFHYYDKDFNNEADTPDNFQSRRPNTSFCFLDIRSPGLGDTAMYLCATSRGPVGTAGGYTFGSGTRLTVV.

V and J are TRBV5-1 and TRBJ2-1; 10 nucleotides line up with TRBD2. V trimming: 0 bases; J trimming: 8 bases; junction bases outside the gene matches: 5. Looked up from germline, CDR1 is SGHRS and CDR2 is YFSETQ. This CDR3 comprises 15 residues. DNA for the CDR3: TGCGCCAGCAGCTTGGCGCTAGCGGGAGTCCATGAGCAGTTCTTC. Encoded protein: CASSLALAGVHEQFF.

This chain uses TRBV28 with TRBJ1-1; TRBD1 aligns across 7 bases. CDR1 is MDHEN, CDR2 SYDVKM, per germline. The CDR3 contains 17 residues. V was clipped by 2 bases and J by 4 bases; unmatched bases: 13. CDR3 in amino acids: CASSLTGAYIYPTEAFF. DNA of the CDR3: TGTGCCAGCAGTTTAACAGGGGCGTACATTTACCCCACTGAAGCTTTCTTT.

The chain carries TRBV5-4 and TRBJ1-6; the match to TRBD1 covers 9 bases. Trimming took 4 bases from V and 8 from J; bases not matched to a gene: 7. The CDR3 has 15 amino acids. Per the germline V gene, CDR1 is SGHNT and CDR2 is YYREEE (reference sequence). This chain's CDR3 is CASSQGQGRDSPLHF. In DNA, the CDR3 is TGTGCCAGCAGCCAAGGACAGGGGAGGGATTCACCCCTCCACTTT.

The V gene is TRBV2, the J gene TRBJ2-7; 10 bases fit TRBD1. Trimming cost V 1 base and J 8 bases; bases outside gene matches: 5. Germline CDR1 SNHLY, CDR2 FYNNEI. CDR3 length equals 14 residues. Here the CDR3 reads CASSEDGQGGQQYF. DNA for the CDR3: TGTGCCAGCAGTGAAGATGGACAGGGGGGTCAGCAGTACTTC.

This chain connects TRBV20-1 to TRBJ2-7, with a weak D call TRBD2 (6 bases). The CDR3 is 11 amino acids. V was pared by 5 bases and J by 6 bases, with 11 bases between. CDR1 and CDR2 from the germline V gene are DFQATT and SNEGSKA (reference sequence). CDR3 DNA: TGCAGTGCTCGGAGGGCCCCCGAGCAGTACTTC. It codes for CSARRAPEQYF.

This clone turned up a few times. The chain combines TRBV27 with TRBJ2-3; TRBD1 aligns across 7 bases. Germline V gene data show CDR1 as MNHEY and CDR2 as SMNVEV (reference sequence). With 6 bases clipped from V and 0 bases from J, the junction kept 15 bases outside the gene matches. The CDR3 runs to 18 residues. The CDR3 spells CASSLTARDSRSTDTQYF. Here the CDR3 DNA reads TGTGCCAGCAGCTTGACCGCGAGGGACAGTCGGAGCACAGATACGCAGTATTTT.

The genes are TRBV6-1 and TRBJ1-4; D is undetermined. This CDR3 comprises 14 residues. V was cut by 7 bases and J by 3 bases, with 12 bases left in between. CDR1 MNHNS and CDR2 SASEGT come from the germline V gene. In DNA, the CDR3 is TGTGCCAGCACTCCGGGGAGGCCTAATGAAAAACTGTTTTTT. This gives the protein CASTPGRPNEKLFF.

The J gene is TRBJ2-6, the V gene TRBV4-3; D not resolved. V was shortened by 4 bases and J by 5 bases, with 12 bases between the two germline ends. CDR3 size: 15 residues. Germline V gives CDR1 LGHNA, CDR2 YSLEER. The CDR3 loop reads CASSLGSIRANVLTF. In DNA, the CDR3 is TGCGCCAGCAGCCTCGGGTCAATCCGGGCCAACGTCCTGACTTTC.

The chain uses TRBV5-5 and TRBJ1-1, with a possible D match to TRBD1 (5 bases). The CDR3 covers 16 residues. Trimming took off 0 bases at V and 0 bases at J, with 12 bases between the two ends. Germline V gene lookup returns CDR1 SGHKS and CDR2 YYEKEE (reference sequence). DNA for the CDR3: TGTGCCAGCAGCTTGGAGGGGCGTGGGATGAACACTGAAGCTTTCTTT. Translation: CASSLEGRGMNTEAFF. Based on the CDR3 plus reference TRBV5-5 and TRBJ1-1, the full variable domain is DAGVTQSPTHLIKTRGQQVTLRCSPISGHKSVSWYQQVLGQGPQFIFQYYEKEERGRGNFPDRFSARQFPNYSSELNVNALLLGDSALYLCASSLEGRGMNTEAFFGQGTRLTVV.

The CDR3 loop is CASSQDQGTSGRDTQYF. CDR3 nucleotide sequence: TGTGCCAGCAGCCAAGATCAAGGGACTAGCGGGAGGGATACGCAGTATTTT. This chain joins TRBV4-2 and TRBJ2-3, with 15 bases identical to TRBD2. Trimming removed 0 bases from V and 6 bases from J; junction bases left unmatched: 4. CDR3 length: 17 residues. Per germline, CDR1 LGHNA and CDR2 YNFKEQ.

The CDR3 DNA follows: TGTGCCAGCAGCTTTACAGGGGGCCAGCCCCAGCATTTT. Amino acids: CASSFTGGQPQHF. The chain employs TRBV11-2 and TRBJ1-5; TRBD1 matches at 9 bases. Germline CDR1 and CDR2: SGHAT and FQNNGV. This CDR3 has 13 residues. The V gene end was trimmed by 3 bases and the J gene end by 7 bases; junction bases not matched to a gene: 1.

This chain uses TRBV7-8 with TRBJ2-1; 11 nucleotides match TRBD2. Germline V gene data show CDR1 as SGHVS and CDR2 as FQNEAQ. J lost 4 bases, V lost 0 bases, and 11 bases had no gene match. The CDR3 has 19 amino acids. The DNA for the CDR3 is TGTGCCAGCAGCTTAGCGAAACCTGGGACTAGCGGAAAATACAATGAGCAGTTCTTC. This codes for CASSLAKPGTSGKYNEQFF.

The chain recombines TRBV4-3 with TRBJ2-2; TRBD2 is a possible D gene (5 bases). The CDR3 totals 15 residues. CDR1 is LGHNA and CDR2 is YSLEER in the germline V gene. Trimming pared 3 bases from V and 4 bases from J, leaving 12 bases between. The chain's CDR3 is CASSQQAGITGELFF. CDR3 DNA: TGCGCCAGCAGCCAGCAAGCCGGGATCACCGGGGAGCTGTTTTTT.

The chain employs TRBV5-6 and TRBJ2-7; TRBD1 matches at 10 bases. V was pared by 4 bases and J by 2 bases, with 6 bases of the junction left unmatched. Per the germline V gene, CDR1 is SGHDT and CDR2 is YYEEEE. This CDR3 has 15 amino acids. In DNA, the CDR3 is TGTGCCAGCAGCAACGCCGGGACAGGGGCCTACGAGCAGTACTTC. Translating it yields CASSNAGTGAYEQYF.

The rearrangement links TRBV19 to TRBJ2-7; TRBD1 matches at 12 bases. V lost 5 bases to trimming and J lost 7 bases; unmatched junction nucleotides: 6. Germline lookup yields CDR1 LNHDA and CDR2 SQIVND (reference sequence). This CDR3 spans 14 amino acids. The CDR3 loop is CASSSGQGAVEQYF. The CDR3, as DNA: TGTGCCAGTAGTTCGGGACAGGGGGCGGTTGAGCAGTACTTC.

J is TRBJ1-2 and V is TRBV5-5, with 7 bases fitting TRBD1. CDR3 size: 15 residues. Germline CDR1 and CDR2: SGHKS and YYEKEE (reference sequence). The trim removed 0 bases at V and 5 bases at J, leaving 7 bases unmatched. DNA of the CDR3: TGTGCCAGCAGCTTGGCACCAGACAGGGTTTATGGCTACACCTTC. Encoded protein: CASSLAPDRVYGYTF.

The gene calls are TRBV28 and TRBJ2-3, with TRBD2 matching 8 bases. J gave up 4 bases and V 3 bases, and 9 bases lay outside the gene matches. Germline V CDR1 and CDR2: MDHEN, SYDVKM. There are 16 residues in the CDR3. For the CDR3, the DNA is TGTGCCAGCAGTTTGTGGGCGGGAGGAATCGCAGATACGCAGTATTTT. It specifies CASSLWAGGIADTQYF. Drawing the rest from reference TRBV28 and TRBJ2-3, the complete variable domain is DVKVTQSSRYLVKRTGEKVFLECVQDMDHENMFWYRQDPGLGLRLIYFSYDVKMKEKGDIPEGYSVSREKKERFSLILESASTNQTSMYLCASSLWAGGIADTQYFGPGTRLTVL.